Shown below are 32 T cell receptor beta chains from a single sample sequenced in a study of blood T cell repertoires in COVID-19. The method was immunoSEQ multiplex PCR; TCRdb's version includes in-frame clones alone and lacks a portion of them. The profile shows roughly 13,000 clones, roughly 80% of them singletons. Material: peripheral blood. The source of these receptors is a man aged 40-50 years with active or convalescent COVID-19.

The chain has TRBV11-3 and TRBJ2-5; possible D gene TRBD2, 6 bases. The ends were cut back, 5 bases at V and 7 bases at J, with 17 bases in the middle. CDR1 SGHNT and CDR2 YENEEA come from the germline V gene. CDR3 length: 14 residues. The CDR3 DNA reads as TGTGCCAGCAGCGCAGGACCACTCGGGGGGACCCAGTACTTC. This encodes CASSAGPLGGTQYF.

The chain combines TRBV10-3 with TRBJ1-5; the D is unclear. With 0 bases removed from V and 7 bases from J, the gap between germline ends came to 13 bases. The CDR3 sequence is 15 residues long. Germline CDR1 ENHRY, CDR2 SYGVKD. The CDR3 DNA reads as TGTGCCATCAGTGAGTCAGGAGGGCTCTACCAGCCCCAGCATTTT. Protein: CAISESGGLYQPQHF.

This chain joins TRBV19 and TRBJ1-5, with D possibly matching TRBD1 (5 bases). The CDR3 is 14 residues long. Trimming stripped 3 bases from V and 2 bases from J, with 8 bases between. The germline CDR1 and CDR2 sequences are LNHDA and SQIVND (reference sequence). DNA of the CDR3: TGTGCCAGTAGTATCATAGGGGGCAATCAGCCCCAGCATTTT. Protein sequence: CASSIIGGNQPQHF.

DNA of the CDR3: TGTGCCAGCAGCCCGGACTTACTTAGCAATCAGCCCCAGCATTTT. Translated: CASSPDLLSNQPQHF. The chain joins TRBV9 to TRBJ1-5; D is unclear. Trimming shortened V by 4 bases and J by 0 bases, and 11 bases separated the two germline ends. The germline gives CDR1 SGDLS, CDR2 YYNGEE. CDR3 length equals 15 residues.

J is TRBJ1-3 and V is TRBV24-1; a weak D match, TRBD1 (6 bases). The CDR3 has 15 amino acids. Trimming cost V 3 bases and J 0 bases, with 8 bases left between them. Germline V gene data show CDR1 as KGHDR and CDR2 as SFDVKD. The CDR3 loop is CATSDGDNSGNTIYF. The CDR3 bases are TGTGCCACCAGTGATGGGGACAACTCTGGAAACACCATATATTTT.

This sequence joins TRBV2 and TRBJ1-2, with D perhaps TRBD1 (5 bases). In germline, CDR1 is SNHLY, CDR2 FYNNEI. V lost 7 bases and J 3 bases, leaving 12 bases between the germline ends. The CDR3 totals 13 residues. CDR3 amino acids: CASTAGPHYGYTF. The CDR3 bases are TGTGCCAGCACGGCAGGGCCCCACTATGGCTACACCTTC.

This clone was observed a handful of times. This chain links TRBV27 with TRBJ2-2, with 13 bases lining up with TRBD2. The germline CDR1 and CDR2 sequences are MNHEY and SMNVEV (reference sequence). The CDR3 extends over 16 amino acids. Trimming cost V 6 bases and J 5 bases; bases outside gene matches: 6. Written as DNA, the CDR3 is TGTGCCAGCAGACTAGCGGGGGGGAAAGCGACCGGGGAGCTGTTTTTT. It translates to CASRLAGGKATGELFF.

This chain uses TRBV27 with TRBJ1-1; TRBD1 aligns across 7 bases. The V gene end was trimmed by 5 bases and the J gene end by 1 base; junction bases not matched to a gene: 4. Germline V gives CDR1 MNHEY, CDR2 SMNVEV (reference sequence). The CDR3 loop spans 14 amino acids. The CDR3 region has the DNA TGTGCCAGCAGTACCCGACAGGGGAACACTGAAGCTTTCTTT. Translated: CASSTRQGNTEAFF.

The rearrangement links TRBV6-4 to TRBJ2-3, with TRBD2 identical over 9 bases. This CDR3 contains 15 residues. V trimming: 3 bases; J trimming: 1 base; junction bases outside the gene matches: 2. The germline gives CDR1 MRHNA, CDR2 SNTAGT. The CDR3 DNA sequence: TGTGCCAGCAGTGAAAAGCGGGGGGGCACAGATACGCAGTATTTT. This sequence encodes CASSEKRGGTDTQYF.

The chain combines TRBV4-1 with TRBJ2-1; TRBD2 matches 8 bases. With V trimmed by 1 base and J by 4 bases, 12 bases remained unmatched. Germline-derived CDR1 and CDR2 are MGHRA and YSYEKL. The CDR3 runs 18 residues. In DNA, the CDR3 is TGCGCCAGCAGCCAAGCAGCCGGGGGGGGCGGGGTATACAATGAGCAGTTCTTC. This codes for CASSQAAGGGGVYNEQFF.

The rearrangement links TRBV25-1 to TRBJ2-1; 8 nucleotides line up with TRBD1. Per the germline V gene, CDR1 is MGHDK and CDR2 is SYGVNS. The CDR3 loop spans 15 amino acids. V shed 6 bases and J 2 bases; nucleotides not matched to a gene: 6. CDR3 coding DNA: TGTGCCAGCAGAAAACAGGGGGATGCCTACAATGAGCAGTTCTTC. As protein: CASRKQGDAYNEQFF.

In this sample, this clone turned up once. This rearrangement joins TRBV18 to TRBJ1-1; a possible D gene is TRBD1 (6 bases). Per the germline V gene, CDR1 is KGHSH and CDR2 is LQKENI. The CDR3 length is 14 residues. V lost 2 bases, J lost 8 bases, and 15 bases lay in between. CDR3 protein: CASSPRSQGVEAFF. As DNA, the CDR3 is TGTGCCAGCTCACCAAGGTCACAGGGCGTCGAAGCTTTCTTT.

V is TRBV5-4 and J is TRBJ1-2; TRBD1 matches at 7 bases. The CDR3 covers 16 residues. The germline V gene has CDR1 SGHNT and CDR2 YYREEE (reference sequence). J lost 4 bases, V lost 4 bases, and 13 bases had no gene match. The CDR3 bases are TGTGCCAGCAGCCCCGGGCTAGACAGGGCGTCCTATGGCTACACCTTC. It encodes CASSPGLDRASYGYTF. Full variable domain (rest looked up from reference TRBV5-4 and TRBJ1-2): ETGVTQSPTHLIKTRGQQVTLRCSSQSGHNTVSWYQQALGQGPQFIFQYYREEENGRGNFPPRFSGLQFPNYSSELNVNALELDDSALYLCASSPGLDRASYGYTFGSGTRLTVV.

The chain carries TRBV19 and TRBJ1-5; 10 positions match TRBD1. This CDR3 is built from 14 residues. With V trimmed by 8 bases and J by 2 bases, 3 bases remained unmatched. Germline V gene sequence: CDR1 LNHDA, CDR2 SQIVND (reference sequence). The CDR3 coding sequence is TGTGCCAGTGGCGGACAGGGGGGCAATCAGCCCCAGCATTTT. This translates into CASGGQGGNQPQHF.

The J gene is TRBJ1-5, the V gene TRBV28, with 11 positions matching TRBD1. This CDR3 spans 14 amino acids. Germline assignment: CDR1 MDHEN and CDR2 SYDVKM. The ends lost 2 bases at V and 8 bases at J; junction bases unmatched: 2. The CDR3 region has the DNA TGTGCCAGCAGTTTACCGGGACAGGGGGAGCCCCAGCATTTT. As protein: CASSLPGQGEPQHF.

CDR3 residues: CPRSVAGAGDWSGELFF. CDR3 bases: TGTCCCCGCAGCGTCGCGGGGGCGGGGGATTGGTCCGGGGAGCTGTTTTTT. The chain carries TRBV9 and TRBJ2-2, with a tentative D call TRBD2 (7 bases). The CDR3 loop spans 17 amino acids. Germline V lookup: CDR1 SGDLS, CDR2 YYNGEE.

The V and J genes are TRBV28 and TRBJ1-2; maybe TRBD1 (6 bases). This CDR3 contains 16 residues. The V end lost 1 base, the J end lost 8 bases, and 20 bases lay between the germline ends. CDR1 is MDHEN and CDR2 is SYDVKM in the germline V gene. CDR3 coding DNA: TGTGCCAGCAGTTTATATTGGGGGCGCCAGTCTGAGGGCTACACCTTC. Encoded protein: CASSLYWGRQSEGYTF.

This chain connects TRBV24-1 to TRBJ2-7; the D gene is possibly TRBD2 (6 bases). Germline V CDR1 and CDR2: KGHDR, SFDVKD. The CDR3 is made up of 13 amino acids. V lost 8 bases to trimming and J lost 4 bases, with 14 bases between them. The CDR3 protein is CATNAGSGYEQYF. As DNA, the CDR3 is TGTGCCACCAATGCGGGGTCGGGATACGAGCAGTACTTC.

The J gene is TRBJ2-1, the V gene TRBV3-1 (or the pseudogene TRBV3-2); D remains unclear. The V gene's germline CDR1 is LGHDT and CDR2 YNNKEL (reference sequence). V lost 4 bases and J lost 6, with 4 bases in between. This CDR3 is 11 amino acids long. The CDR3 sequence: CASSRANEQFF. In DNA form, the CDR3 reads TGTGCCAGCAGCCGCGCCAATGAGCAGTTCTTC.

The CDR3 DNA sequence: TGCGCCAGCAGCCAAGTTGGGGACAGGCAGCCCCAGCATTTT. Amino acids: CASSQVGDRQPQHF. The V call is TRBV4-1, the J call TRBJ1-5, with 8 positions matching TRBD1. This CDR3 is built from 14 residues. V was pared by 1 base and J by 7 bases, with 3 bases of the junction left unmatched. The germline gives CDR1 MGHRA, CDR2 YSYEKL.

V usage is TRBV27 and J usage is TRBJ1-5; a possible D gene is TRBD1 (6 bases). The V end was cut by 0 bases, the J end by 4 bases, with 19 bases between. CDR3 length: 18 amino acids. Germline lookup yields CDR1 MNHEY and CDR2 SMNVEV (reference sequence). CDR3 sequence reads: CASSLSGTGYDGNQPQHF. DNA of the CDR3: TGTGCCAGCAGTTTATCAGGAACAGGGTACGACGGAAATCAGCCCCAGCATTTT.

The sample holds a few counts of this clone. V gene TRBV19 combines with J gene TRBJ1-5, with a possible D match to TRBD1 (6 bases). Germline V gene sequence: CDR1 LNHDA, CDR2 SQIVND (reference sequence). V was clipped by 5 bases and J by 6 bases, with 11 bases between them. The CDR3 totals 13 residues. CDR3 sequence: CASSLGAGQPQHF. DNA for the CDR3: TGTGCCAGTAGTCTGGGGGCCGGTCAGCCCCAGCATTTT.

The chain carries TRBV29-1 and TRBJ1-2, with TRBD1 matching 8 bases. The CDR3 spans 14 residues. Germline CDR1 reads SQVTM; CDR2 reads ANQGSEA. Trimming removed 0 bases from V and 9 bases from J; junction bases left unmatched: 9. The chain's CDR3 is CSVEEGAGGESYTF. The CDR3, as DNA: TGCAGCGTTGAAGAGGGGGCAGGGGGCGAAAGCTACACCTTC. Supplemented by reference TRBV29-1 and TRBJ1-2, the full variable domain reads SAVISQKPSRDICQRGTSLTIQCQVDSQVTMMFWYRQQPGQSLTLIATANQGSEATYESGFVIDKFPISRPNLTFSTLTVSNMSPEDSSIYLCSVEEGAGGESYTFGSGTRLTVV.

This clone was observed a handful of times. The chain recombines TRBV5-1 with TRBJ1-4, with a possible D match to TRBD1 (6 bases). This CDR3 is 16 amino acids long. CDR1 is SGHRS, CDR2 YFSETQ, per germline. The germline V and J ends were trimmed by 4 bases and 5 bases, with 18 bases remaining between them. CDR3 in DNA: TGCGCCAGCAGCCCCGGGACAACGTTAATCAATGAAAAACTGTTTTTT. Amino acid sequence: CASSPGTTLINEKLFF. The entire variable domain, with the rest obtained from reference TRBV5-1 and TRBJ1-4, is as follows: KAGVTQTPRYLIKTRGQQVTLSCSPISGHRSVSWYQQTPGQGLQFLFEYFSETQRNKGNFPGRFSGRQFSNSRSEMNVSTLELGDSALYLCASSPGTTLINEKLFFGSGTQLSVL.

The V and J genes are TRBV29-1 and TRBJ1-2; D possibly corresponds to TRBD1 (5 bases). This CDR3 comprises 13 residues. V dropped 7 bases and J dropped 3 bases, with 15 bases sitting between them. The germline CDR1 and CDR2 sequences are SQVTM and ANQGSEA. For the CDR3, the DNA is TGCAGCGCCAAACTCCGGGGGGACTATGGCTACACCTTC. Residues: CSAKLRGDYGYTF.

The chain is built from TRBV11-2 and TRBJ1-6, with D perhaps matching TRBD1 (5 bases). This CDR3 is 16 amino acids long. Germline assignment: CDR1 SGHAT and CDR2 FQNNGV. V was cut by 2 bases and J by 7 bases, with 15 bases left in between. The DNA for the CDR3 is TGTGCCAGCAGCTTAACCAGGGTTCTCAAGAATTCACCCCTCCACTTT. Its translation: CASSLTRVLKNSPLHF.

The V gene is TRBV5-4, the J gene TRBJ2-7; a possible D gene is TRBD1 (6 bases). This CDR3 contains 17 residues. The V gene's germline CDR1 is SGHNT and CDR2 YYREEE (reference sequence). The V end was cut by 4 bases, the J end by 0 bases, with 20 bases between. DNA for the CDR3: TGTGCCAGCAGCCGTCAAATCAGGACAGTGAGCTCCTACGAGCAGTACTTC. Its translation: CASSRQIRTVSSYEQYF. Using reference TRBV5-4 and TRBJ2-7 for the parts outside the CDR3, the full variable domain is ETGVTQSPTHLIKTRGQQVTLRCSSQSGHNTVSWYQQALGQGPQFIFQYYREEENGRGNFPPRFSGLQFPNYSSELNVNALELDDSALYLCASSRQIRTVSSYEQYFGPGTRLTVT.

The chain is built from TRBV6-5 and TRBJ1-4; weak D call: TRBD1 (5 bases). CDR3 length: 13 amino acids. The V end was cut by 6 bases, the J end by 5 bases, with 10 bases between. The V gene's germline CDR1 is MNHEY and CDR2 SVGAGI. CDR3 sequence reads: CASSWGRNEKLFF. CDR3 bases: TGTGCCAGCAGCTGGGGGAGGAATGAAAAACTGTTTTTT.

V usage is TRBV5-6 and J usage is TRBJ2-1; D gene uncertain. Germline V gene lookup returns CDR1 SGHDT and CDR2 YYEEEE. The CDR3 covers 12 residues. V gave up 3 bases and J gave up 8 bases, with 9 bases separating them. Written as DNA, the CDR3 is TGTGCCAGCAGCTCCGGTCGGGATGAGCAGTTCTTC. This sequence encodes CASSSGRDEQFF.

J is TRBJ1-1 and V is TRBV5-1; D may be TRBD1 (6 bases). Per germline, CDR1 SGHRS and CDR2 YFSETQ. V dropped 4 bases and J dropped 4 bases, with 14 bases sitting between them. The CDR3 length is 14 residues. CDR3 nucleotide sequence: TGCGCCAGCAGCATCAACAGGGAGGGCACTGAAGCTTTCTTT. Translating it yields CASSINREGTEAFF.

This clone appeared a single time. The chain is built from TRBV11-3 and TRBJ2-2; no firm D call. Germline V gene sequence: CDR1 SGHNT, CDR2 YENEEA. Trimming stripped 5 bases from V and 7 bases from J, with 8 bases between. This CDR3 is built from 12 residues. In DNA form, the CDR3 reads TGTGCCAGCAGCCTAAGAAACGGGGAGCTGTTTTTT. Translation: CASSLRNGELFF.

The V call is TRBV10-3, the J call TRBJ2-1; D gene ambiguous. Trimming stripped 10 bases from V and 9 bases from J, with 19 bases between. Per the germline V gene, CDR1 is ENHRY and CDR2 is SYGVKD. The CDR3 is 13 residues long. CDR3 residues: CATAYKVTGEQFF. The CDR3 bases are TGTGCCACCGCCTATAAGGTAACGGGTGAGCAGTTCTTC.